This T cell receptor beta chain is from a study of control samples from healthy donors and cancer patients. Sequencing used immunoSEQ multiplex PCR; TCRdb keeps in-frame clones, though not all of them. The data contain some 130,000 clones, 75% to 95% of them seen just once; the ten biggest clones take up 2% to 3%. In the case of this clone: This CDR3 is also generated by other DNA sequences in the sample.

V dropped 2 bases and J dropped 7 bases, with 15 bases sitting between them. This CDR3 is 15 amino acids long. Per germline, CDR1 SGHRS and CDR2 YFSETQ. The sequenced sample consisted of blood. This chain connects TRBV5-1 to TRBJ2-2; possible D gene TRBD1, 7 bases. This clonotype was sampled from a middle-aged man in good health. CDR3 nucleotides: TGCGCCAGCAGCTTTTCTCAGGGGGGCATCGGGGAGCTGTTTTTT. Its protein product is CASSFSQGGIGELFF.